This T cell receptor (beta chain) was profiled in a study of T cells in Graves' hyperthyroidism and ophthalmopathy. For the study at large: Peripheral blood was secured at the point of initial diagnosis, before any treatment. Findings and caveats of the study: From stable hyperthyroidism, ophthalmopathy was separated by a 13 V-J model. Blood held most thyroid clonotypes expanded above 0.001 frequency.

RNA transcripts provided the source from which TCR beta CDR3 regions were amplified. The HTBI primer set served for first-round RT-PCR of the TCR CDR3. TCRdb reanalysed the multiplex PCR reads using MiXCR and keeps one entry per CDR3 protein. The sample holds 700,000 or so distinct CDR3 sequences, around 13% seen once. Each 10 ml fresh peripheral blood draw supplied the PBMCs. The ends were cut back, 1 base at V and 4 bases at J, with 17 bases in the middle. The CDR3 has 17 amino acids. Germline values: CDR1 SGHNT, CDR2 YENEEA. There are many counts of this clonotype. Its antigen is not identified. This sequence was found in a woman aged 50 to 60 with Graves' ophthalmopathy. This sequence joins TRBV11-3 and TRBJ2-1; D not resolved. The material sequenced was blood. The CDR3 DNA follows: TGTGCCAGCAGCTTAGTTACCGTAGTAGGTAGTTACAATGAGCAGTTCTTC. This translates into CASSLVTVVGSYNEQFF. The full variable domain, with the rest looked up from reference TRBV11-3 and TRBJ2-1, is EAGVVQSPRYKIIEKKQPVAFWCNPISGHNTLYWYLQNLGQGPELLIRYENEEAVDDSQLPKDRFSAERLKGVDSTLKIQPAELGDSAVYLCASSLVTVVGSYNEQFFGPGTRLTVL.